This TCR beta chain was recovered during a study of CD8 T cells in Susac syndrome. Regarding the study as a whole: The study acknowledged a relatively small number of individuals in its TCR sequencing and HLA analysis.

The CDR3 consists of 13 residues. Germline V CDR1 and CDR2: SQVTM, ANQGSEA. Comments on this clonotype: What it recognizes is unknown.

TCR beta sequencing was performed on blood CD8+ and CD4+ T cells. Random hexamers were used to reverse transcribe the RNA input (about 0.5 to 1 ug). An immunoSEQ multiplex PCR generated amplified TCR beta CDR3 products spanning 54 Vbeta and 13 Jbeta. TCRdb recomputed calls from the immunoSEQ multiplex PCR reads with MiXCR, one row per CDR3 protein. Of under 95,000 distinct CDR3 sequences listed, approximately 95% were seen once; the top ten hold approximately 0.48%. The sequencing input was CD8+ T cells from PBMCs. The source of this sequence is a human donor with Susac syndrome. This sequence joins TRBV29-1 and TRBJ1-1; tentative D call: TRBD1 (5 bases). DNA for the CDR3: TGCAGTGCTCGCCGTGGGACGGGCACTGAAGCTTTCTTT. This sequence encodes CSARRGTGTEAFF.